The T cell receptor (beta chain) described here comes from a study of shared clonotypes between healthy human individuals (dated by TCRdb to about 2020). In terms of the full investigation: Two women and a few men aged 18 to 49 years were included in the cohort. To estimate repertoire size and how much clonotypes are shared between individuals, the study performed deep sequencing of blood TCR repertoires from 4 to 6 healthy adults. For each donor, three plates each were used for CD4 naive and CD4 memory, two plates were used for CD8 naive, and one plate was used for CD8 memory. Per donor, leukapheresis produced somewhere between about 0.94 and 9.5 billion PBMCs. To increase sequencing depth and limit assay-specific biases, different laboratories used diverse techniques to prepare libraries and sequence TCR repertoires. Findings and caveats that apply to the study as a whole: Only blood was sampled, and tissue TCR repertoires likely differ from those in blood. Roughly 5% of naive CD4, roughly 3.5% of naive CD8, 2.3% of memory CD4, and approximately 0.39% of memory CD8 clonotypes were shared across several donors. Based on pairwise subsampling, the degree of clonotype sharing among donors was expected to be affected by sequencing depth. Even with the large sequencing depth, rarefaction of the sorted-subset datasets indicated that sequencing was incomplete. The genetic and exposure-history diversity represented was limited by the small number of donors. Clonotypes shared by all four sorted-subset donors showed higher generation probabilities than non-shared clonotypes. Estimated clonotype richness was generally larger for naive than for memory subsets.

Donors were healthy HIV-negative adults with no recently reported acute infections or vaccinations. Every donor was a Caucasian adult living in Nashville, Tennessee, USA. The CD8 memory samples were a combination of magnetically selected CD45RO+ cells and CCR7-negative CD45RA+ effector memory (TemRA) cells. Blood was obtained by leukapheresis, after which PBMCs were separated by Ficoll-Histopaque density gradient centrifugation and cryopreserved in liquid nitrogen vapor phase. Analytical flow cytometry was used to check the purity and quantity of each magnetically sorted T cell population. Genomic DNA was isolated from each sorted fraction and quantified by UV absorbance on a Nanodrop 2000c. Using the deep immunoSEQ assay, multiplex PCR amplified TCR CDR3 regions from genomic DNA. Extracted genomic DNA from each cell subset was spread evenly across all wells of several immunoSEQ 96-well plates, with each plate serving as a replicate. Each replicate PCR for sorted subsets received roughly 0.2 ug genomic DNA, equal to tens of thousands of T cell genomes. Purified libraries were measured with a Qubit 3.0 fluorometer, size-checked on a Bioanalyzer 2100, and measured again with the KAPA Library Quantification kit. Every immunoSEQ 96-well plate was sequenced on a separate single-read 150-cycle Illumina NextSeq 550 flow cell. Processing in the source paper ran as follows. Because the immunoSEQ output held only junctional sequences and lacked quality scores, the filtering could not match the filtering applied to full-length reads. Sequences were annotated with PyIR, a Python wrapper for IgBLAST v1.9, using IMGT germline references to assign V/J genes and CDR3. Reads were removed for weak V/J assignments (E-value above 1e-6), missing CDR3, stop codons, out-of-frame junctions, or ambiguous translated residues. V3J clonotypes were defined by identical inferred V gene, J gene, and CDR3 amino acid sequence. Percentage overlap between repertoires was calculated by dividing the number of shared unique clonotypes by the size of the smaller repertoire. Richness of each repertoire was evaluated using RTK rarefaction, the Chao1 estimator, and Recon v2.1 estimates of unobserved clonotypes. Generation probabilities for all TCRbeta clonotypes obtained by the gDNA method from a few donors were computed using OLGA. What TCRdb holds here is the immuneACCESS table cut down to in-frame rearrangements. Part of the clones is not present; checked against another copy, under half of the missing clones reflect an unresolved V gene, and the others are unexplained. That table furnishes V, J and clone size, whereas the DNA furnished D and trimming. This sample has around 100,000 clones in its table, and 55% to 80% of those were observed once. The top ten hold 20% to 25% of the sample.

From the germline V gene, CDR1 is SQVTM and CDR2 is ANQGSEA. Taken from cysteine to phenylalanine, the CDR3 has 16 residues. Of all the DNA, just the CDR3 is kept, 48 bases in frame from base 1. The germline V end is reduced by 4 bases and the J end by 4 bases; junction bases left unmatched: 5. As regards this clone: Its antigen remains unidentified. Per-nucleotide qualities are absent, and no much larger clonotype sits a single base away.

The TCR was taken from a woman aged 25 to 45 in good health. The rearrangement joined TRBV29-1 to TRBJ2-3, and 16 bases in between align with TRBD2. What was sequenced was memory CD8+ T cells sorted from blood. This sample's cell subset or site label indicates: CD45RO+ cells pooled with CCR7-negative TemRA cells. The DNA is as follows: TGCAGCGTTGCCCGGGGACTAGCGGGAGGGTCAGATACGCAGTATTTT. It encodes CSVARGLAGGSDTQYF.